What follows are 3 T cell receptor beta chains derived from one specimen sequenced in a study of CD8 T cells in cerebrospinal fluid in Alzheimer's disease. With the 10x single-cell sequencing reads reprocessed, TCRdb shows one record per CDR3 protein and no DNA. This repertoire includes just under 1,500 distinct CDR3 sequences. Sequencing was done on a sample of cerebrospinal fluid. These receptors were obtained from a human donor with Alzheimer's disease.

According to its frequency, this clonotype is medium-sized. The CDR3 spells CAIRDGAMNTEAFF. The V call is TRBV19, the J call TRBJ1-1; TCRdb lists TRBD1, though no DNA is available to test this call. Germline CDR1 and CDR2: LNHDA and SQIVND (reference sequence). This CDR3 contains 14 residues.

Frequency places this clonotype as large. This rearrangement joins TRBV6-2 or TRBV6-3 to TRBJ1-1; the D call from TCRdb, TRBD1, cannot be confirmed without DNA. The CDR3 has 16 amino acids. From germline, CDR1 is MNHEY and CDR2 SVGEGT. The CDR3 reads CASSYSTGGWNTEAFF.

The chain links TRBV7-2 to TRBJ2-5. Looked up from germline, CDR1 is SGHTA and CDR2 is FQGNSA. This CDR3 comprises 13 residues. The CDR3 loop is CASSLVKAETQYF.